The T cell receptor beta chain under discussion was sequenced for a study of cytomegalovirus exposure and HLA in healthy donors (dated by TCRdb to about 2017). For the study in its entirety: In an earlier analysis of around 540 of the donors, under 300 Gb of sequence data and 90 million to 130 million unique TCR beta sequences from roughly 180 million T cells were reported. The study profiled the T cell repertoires of 550 to 700 subjects by immunosequencing and related them to cytomegalovirus serostatus. HLA typing covered class I and class II loci at four-digit resolution. Of the roughly 390 genotyped donors, approximately 80% were placed in the genetic ancestry cluster associated with self-reported Caucasian donors. The study aimed to test whether cataloging public T cell receptors could reveal signatures of past pathogen exposure. About five DR-DQ haplotypes were treated as single units for association and clustering because of strong linkage in the cohort. Every discovery cohort repertoire had been produced on one sequencing platform. A later genetic analysis used genome-wide SNP genotypes for about 65% of the roughly 670 donors, treating that subset as a discovery cohort. Donor age, sex, ethnicity and CMV serostatus were compiled together with the repertoire data. Besides the first cohort of 666 subjects, a separate validation cohort made up of 120 or so different subjects was used. To study patterns of TCR occurrence, a later analysis re-analyzed previously published TCR beta repertoires from 500 to 850 donors and added high-resolution HLA genotyping. Rather than drawing on any new phenotypic data, the later analysis identified candidate immune exposures from TCR beta sequences and the way those sequences occurred across donors. Among some 410 genotyped donors of the cohort, an average of approximately 200,000 unique TCR beta nucleotide sequences was sequenced per donor, of which 15% to 20% were non-productive. To predict cytomegalovirus infection status, the study combined high-throughput TCR immunosequencing, statistical association of individual TCRs with disease status, and machine learning. An early release covering roughly 580 HLA-typed donors comprised approximately 300 gigabases of sequencing data and 85 million or so unique TCR sequences. An earlier analysis of around 540 of the donors applied high-throughput TCR beta sequencing to assess whether each TCR beta V gene segment acted as functional or pseudogenic. Typing coverage differed by locus: A, B, C, DRB1 and DQB1 were typed in about 629-640 donors, DQA1 in 522, DPA1 in nearly 610, and DPB1 in 472. Study-wide findings and limitations: While some public TCRs were present in many individuals, most TCR sequences turned up only very rarely across donors. An association between a missense DCLRE1C variant and V-gene and J-gene trimming of TCR beta chains was found in a later genetic analysis and replicated in an independent cohort. Compared with equally common non-associated chains, HLA-associated TCR beta chains in a later analysis were more clonally expanded and had lower generation probabilities. A total of about 150 TCR beta chains were listed by the study as associated with cytomegalovirus. In both the original and validation cohorts, the classifier was reported to diagnose cytomegalovirus status with high specificity and sensitivity. Assigning TCR associations to individual alleles was difficult when HLA alleles, especially DR and DQ, strongly co-occurred. Because some donors lacked HLA typing at each locus, the association tests relied only on the typed subset. A cluster of highly shared sequence variants was judged likely to be a technical artifact of the sequencing pipeline. In an earlier analysis of fewer than 750 of the donors, most TCR beta V segments were observed in productive rearrangements about 87% or about 30% of the time, broadly matching IMGT annotations. About 17 rarely observed V segments, including chromosome 9 orphons, were excluded from the earlier analysis of 550 to 700 of the donors because counts were too low. A further reported finding was that TCR beta sequences accurately predicted the HLA-A and HLA-B alleles for most subjects in the first cohort. Compared with the approximately 670-donor mean, donors in an Asian-associated ancestry cluster had fewer N-insertions in productive TCRs, according to a later genetic analysis. Some IMGT-functional V segments, including TRBV6-2 and TRBV6-3, could not be distinguished by the 87-base-pair reads and were therefore excluded. According to a later analysis, TCR association rates differed among HLA loci, with DRB1 alleles showing the most associated TCRs and HLA-C alleles showing the fewest. The cohort was sequenced for TCR beta chains only, and without alpha or paired-chain data the features that could be detected were limited. A few of the identified cytomegalovirus-associated TCR beta chains were confirmed in vitro to be specific for cytomegalovirus antigens. According to a later analysis, most CMV-associated TCR beta chains appeared to be HLA-restricted, and the HLA associations seemed to be driven largely by CMV exposure. A later analysis reported that several top co-occurrence clusters appeared linked to parvovirus B19, influenza, CMV and Epstein-Barr virus. The presence/absence analyses assumed that sequencing depth was roughly uniform across donors, and that assumption may not be true. The authors suggested that the approach could potentially be extended to other disease states and immunological phenotypes. A later analysis associated 15,000 or so TCR beta sequences with specific HLA alleles at a false discovery rate of 0.05. For the cohort, immune exposure information was limited to CMV serostatus. Linkage disequilibrium might explain the correlated functional status among segregating V segments, but an unknown experimental factor could not be excluded.

Turning to this clone: The specificity of this receptor is unknown. The record has no base qualities; no much larger clone is one base away.

The cysteine opens and the phenylalanine closes a CDR3 of 12 amino acids. Of the read, only the CDR3 DNA is kept; its 36 bases are in frame from base 1. The junction shows trimming of 4 bases on V and 5 bases on J, plus 8 bases between the germline ends. The germline V gene gives CDR1 as MNHEY and CDR2 as SVGAGI. The cohort comprised fewer than 750 healthy bone marrow donors. At the time of sampling, every cohort member was nominally healthy, though immune exposures that went unrecorded were likely present. The donor tested CMV seronegative and was one of the 352 seronegative cohort members. A peripheral blood sample was provided by each donor, and peripheral blood mononuclear cells were used for TCR beta sequencing. Genomic DNA was extracted from the blood cell samples with the Qiagen DNeasy Blood Extraction Kit. The library was built by means of the immunoSEQ multiplex PCR assay. For the multiplex PCR, a mixture combining 60 forward primers for TCR Vbeta segments and 13 reverse primers for TCR Jbeta segments was used. The CDR3 region of rearranged TCR beta genes was amplified from genomic DNA with a multiplex PCR assay. The amplified TCR beta libraries were sequenced on the Illumina HiSeq System as 87-base-pair reads. Under the source paper's analysis protocol: In a later analysis, about 80 million unique TCR beta chains were counted across the roughly 610 repertoires, and approximately 11 million of these chains were shared by at least two donors. Raw reads were error-corrected and collapsed into unique sequences by a nearest-neighbor algorithm in which closely related sequences were merged to remove PCR and sequencing errors. CDR3 sequences were aligned to IMGT reference sequences to assign V, D and J gene segments. For a sequence to be retained, a match of at least six nucleotides to both a V gene segment and a J gene segment was required. Rearrangements were classified as productive when the CDR3 lacked stop codons and remained in frame with V and J, and all other rearrangements were classified as non-productive. Following IMGT convention, CDR3 was defined as the stretch from the second conserved V-encoded cysteine up to the conserved J-encoded phenylalanine. Sequences without an unambiguous match to a single V gene segment were excluded from the earlier analysis of 500 to 700 of the donors. In an earlier analysis of approximately 590 of the donors, a V segment was called functional when productive rearrangements were above 56.7%, and segregating when the standard deviation between donors exceeded 5%. A statistical classification framework was developed to diagnose cytomegalovirus status using the catalog of TCR beta chain sequences. In a later analysis, V and J genes were assigned by comparing TCR nucleotide sequences against IMGT/GENE-DB human TR gene sequences. In a later analysis, CDR3 sequences and most-parsimonious VDJ recombination scenarios were assigned using the TCRdist pipeline. In a later analysis, each TCR beta chain was defined by its CDR3 amino acid sequence together with its V-gene family, and reads lacking a unique V-gene family were excluded. As a way to deal with suspected cross-contamination and a sequencing artifact, a later analysis dropped 500 to 700 nucleotide sequences that were highly shared and had low generation probability. For each public chain, a later analysis derived a clonal expansion index from normalized ranks of inferred template counts within each repertoire. Generation probabilities in a later analysis came from a VDJ recombination model fitted to out-of-frame rearrangements, and those results were checked against IGoR. Hypergeometric tests were used in a later analysis to score TCR-TCR, TCR-HLA and TCR-CMV co-occurrence, with a repertoire-size bias correction applied to the TCR pairs. To estimate false discovery rates, a later analysis permuted the HLA or CMV assignments 20 times. In a later analysis, co-occurring TCRs were grouped using DBSCAN, with TCRdist sequence similarity added in when clustering inside HLA-allele-positive subsets. Co-occurrence clustering excluded repertoires with fewer than 30,000 or more than 120,000 public chains, plus five with anomalous nucleotide sharing. The source is immuneACCESS, and TCRdb retained only in-frame sequences with V and J called. Part of the clones is not carried over; for the studies checked, unresolved V genes explain less than half of this, and the remainder is unexplained. The V and J calls and clone size come from that table; D and trimming were worked out from the DNA. For this sample the table gives around 200,000 clones, of which around 80% were detected only once. The ten largest clonotypes hold about 1.9% of the sample.

The sequence links TRBV6-5 to TRBJ2-5, with TRBD2 tentatively as D gene (5 bases match). The sequenced sample was PBMCs. The TCR was taken from a man aged 25 to 45 in good health and CMV-seronegative. In nucleotides, the sequence is TGTGCCAGCAGTTTATCGGGGGAGACCCAGTACTTC. Translated, this is CASSLSGETQYF.